Listed below are T cell receptor beta chains from one sample, sequenced in a study of regulatory T cells in long-lasting Graves disease. A single record per CDR3 protein comes from TCRdb applying MiXCR to the multiplex PCR reads. The sample carries some 460,000 distinct CDR3 sequences, about 17% recorded once. This same sample was also taken into another study, of T cells in Graves' hyperthyroidism and ophthalmopathy.

This specimen was peripheral blood mononuclear cells (PBMCs), taken at new diagnosis, from a patient treated with antithyroid drugs. These receptors were obtained from a man aged 40-50 years with Graves disease. The CDR3 runs from the conserved cysteine through the conserved F or W. A D gene is named only where the DNA matches it firmly. Clone size is shown for a subset of rows, as once, few, many or a class of expanded clone.

V gene	J gene	clone size	D gene	CDR3 length	CDR3 DNA	CDR3 protein
TRBV7-9	TRBJ1-1	many	-	13	TGTGCCAGCAGCTTAGTAGAGAACACTGAAGCTTTCTTT	CASSLVENTEAFF
TRBV3-1	TRBJ1-4	-	-	16	TGTGCCAGCAGCCAAGATGAAGGGCGGCTAAAAGAAAAACTGTTTTTT	CASSQDEGRLKEKLFF
TRBV6-1	TRBJ1-6	-	-	15	TGTGCCAGCAGTCCCTCGGTCCTGAGAAGTTCACCCCTCCACTTT	CASSPSVLRSSPLHF
TRBV20-1	TRBJ2-3	few	TRBD2	17	TGCAGTGCTAGAAACCCATTAGCGGGAGGCCCCACAGATACGCAGTATTTT	CSARNPLAGGPTDTQYF
TRBV24-1	TRBJ2-1	few	-	15	TGTGCCACCAGTGATTTACAAGAATTGCACAATGAGCAGTTCTTC	CATSDLQELHNEQFF
TRBV5-8	TRBJ1-1	many	TRBD1	14	TGTGCCAGCAGCTCCGGGACAGGGTATACTGAAGCTTTCTTT	CASSSGTGYTEAFF
TRBV12-3/TRBV12-4	TRBJ2-5	many	-	14	TGTGCCAGCAGTTTCGTCGGACCCCAAGAGACCCAGTACTTC	CASSFVGPQETQYF
TRBV12-3/TRBV12-4	TRBJ1-1	many	-	16	TGTGCCAGCAGAAAGACGACAGGCTCGGGGGACACTGAAGCTTTCTTT	CASRKTTGSGDTEAFF
TRBV6-2/TRBV6-3	TRBJ2-5	once	-	16	TGTGCCAGCAGTGAATGGATCGGGAACGACCAAGAGACCCAGTACTTC	CASSEWIGNDQETQYF
TRBV19	TRBJ2-5	-	-	15	TGTGCCAGTAGTACGACGCGGAGGGCCCAAGAGACCCAGTACTTC	CASSTTRRAQETQYF
TRBV28	TRBJ1-4	many	TRBD1	15	TGTGCCAGCAGCCCACCAGGGGGCGAGGGTGAAAAACTGTTTTTT	CASSPPGGEGEKLFF
TRBV20-1	TRBJ2-7	many	TRBD2	15	TGCAGTGCTAGAGAAAGCGGGAGGGGCGTTGGCGAGCAGTACTTC	CSARESGRGVGEQYF
TRBV2	TRBJ2-7	many	TRBD1	13	TGTGCCAGCGACCTTGGGACAGGGGGCGAGCAGTACTTC	CASDLGTGGEQYF
TRBV3-1	TRBJ2-3	many	TRBD2	14	TGTGCCAGCAGCCATGGGAGGGGTACAGATACGCAGTATTTT	CASSHGRGTDTQYF
TRBV11-3	TRBJ2-1	many	-	16	TGTGCCAGCAGCTTATCCGGGGCCGGGCTCTACAATGAGCAGTTCTTC	CASSLSGAGLYNEQFF
TRBV30	TRBJ1-4	many	-	13	TGTGCCTGGAGGAAGTCAACTAATGAAAAACTGTTTTTT	CAWRKSTNEKLFF
TRBV30	TRBJ2-7	-	-	17	TGTGCCTGGAGTGTCTCCCCGGGCCTAGCCGCCGGGTACGAGCAGTACTTC	CAWSVSPGLAAGYEQYF
TRBV2	TRBJ1-2	many	-	12	TGTGCCAGCAGCCCGAACAGAGATGGCTACACCTTC	CASSPNRDGYTF
TRBV11-3	TRBJ2-1	few	TRBD2	22	TGTGCCAGCAGCCCTTATGCCGGGTCTGGGACTAGCGGGAGTGGTGCCTACAATGAGCAGTTCTTC	CASSPYAGSGTSGSGAYNEQFF
TRBV12-3/TRBV12-4	TRBJ2-1	-	-	16	TGTGCCAGCAGTTTACCGGGACTGACTTCCTACAATGAGCAGTTCTTC	CASSLPGLTSYNEQFF
TRBV6-1	TRBJ2-7	many	TRBD2	17	TGTGCCAGCAGGCGGGGGACCTCCGAATTTGTCTCCTACGAGCAGTACTTC	CASRRGTSEFVSYEQYF
TRBV3-1	TRBJ2-1	-	TRBD2	13	TGTGCCAGCAGCCAAGAGGGAGCGGGAGGTTTGTTCTTC	CASSQEGAGGLFF
TRBV11-2	TRBJ2-7	once	-	13	TGTGCCAGCAGCGAAAGAGGGCCCCACGAGCAGTACTTC	CASSERGPHEQYF
TRBV2	TRBJ2-5	many	-	15	TGTGCCAGCAGTGAAGGTTCAGCCCCCCAAGAGACCCAGTACTTC	CASSEGSAPQETQYF
TRBV7-9	TRBJ1-1	once	-	12	TGTGCCGGCAGCCCGGTGGGCACTGAAGCTTTCTTT	CAGSPVGTEAFF
TRBV28	TRBJ2-7	many	TRBD1	15	TGTGCCAGCAGTTTGCCCGGACAGGGGCTGAGCGAGCAGTACTTC	CASSLPGQGLSEQYF
TRBV6-1	TRBJ2-1	many	TRBD1	13	TGTGCCAGCAGGACAGGGGGCAGGGATGAGCAGTTCTTC	CASRTGGRDEQFF
TRBV2	TRBJ2-5	-	-	12	TGTGCCAGCCAGGGGTCACAAGAGACCCAGTACTTC	CASQGSQETQYF
TRBV28	TRBJ1-3	-	-	13	TGTGCCAGCACCCCGCTGGCCGGAAACACCATATATTTT	CASTPLAGNTIYF
TRBV6-1	TRBJ1-2	-	-	13	TGTGCCAGCAGTGTTGTAGGCTCCCGGGGCTACACCTTC	CASSVVGSRGYTF
TRBV18	TRBJ2-3	many	-	13	TGTGCCAGCTCACCAAGGGTCGCAGATACGCAGTATTTT	CASSPRVADTQYF
TRBV3-1	TRBJ2-7	many	-	14	TGTGCCAGCAGCCAAGGGGACTTCTCCTACGAGCAGTACTTC	CASSQGDFSYEQYF
TRBV3-1	TRBJ2-7	many	-	14	TGTGCCAGCAGCCGGGACTTACGAAGCTACGAGCAGTACTTC	CASSRDLRSYEQYF
TRBV19	TRBJ2-5	-	TRBD2	15	TGTGCCAGTAGTATCACCGGGACTAGCGTGGGGACCCAGTACTTC	CASSITGTSVGTQYF
TRBV20-1	TRBJ2-2	many	-	16	TGCAGTGCTAGAGATAGGTGGCGTCCGACCACCGGGGAGCTGTTTTTT	CSARDRWRPTTGELFF
TRBV27	TRBJ2-7	-	-	14	TGTGCCAGCAGTTTCGTAAATAATTGTAACGAGCAGTACTTC	CASSFVNNCNEQYF
TRBV24-1	TRBJ2-3	-	TRBD2	15	TGTGCCACCAGTGAACCTCGGACTAGACCGGATACGCAGTATTTT	CATSEPRTRPDTQYF
TRBV3-1	TRBJ2-5	many	-	13	TGTGCCAGCAGCCAGATCTGGGGGGAGACCCAGTACTTC	CASSQIWGETQYF